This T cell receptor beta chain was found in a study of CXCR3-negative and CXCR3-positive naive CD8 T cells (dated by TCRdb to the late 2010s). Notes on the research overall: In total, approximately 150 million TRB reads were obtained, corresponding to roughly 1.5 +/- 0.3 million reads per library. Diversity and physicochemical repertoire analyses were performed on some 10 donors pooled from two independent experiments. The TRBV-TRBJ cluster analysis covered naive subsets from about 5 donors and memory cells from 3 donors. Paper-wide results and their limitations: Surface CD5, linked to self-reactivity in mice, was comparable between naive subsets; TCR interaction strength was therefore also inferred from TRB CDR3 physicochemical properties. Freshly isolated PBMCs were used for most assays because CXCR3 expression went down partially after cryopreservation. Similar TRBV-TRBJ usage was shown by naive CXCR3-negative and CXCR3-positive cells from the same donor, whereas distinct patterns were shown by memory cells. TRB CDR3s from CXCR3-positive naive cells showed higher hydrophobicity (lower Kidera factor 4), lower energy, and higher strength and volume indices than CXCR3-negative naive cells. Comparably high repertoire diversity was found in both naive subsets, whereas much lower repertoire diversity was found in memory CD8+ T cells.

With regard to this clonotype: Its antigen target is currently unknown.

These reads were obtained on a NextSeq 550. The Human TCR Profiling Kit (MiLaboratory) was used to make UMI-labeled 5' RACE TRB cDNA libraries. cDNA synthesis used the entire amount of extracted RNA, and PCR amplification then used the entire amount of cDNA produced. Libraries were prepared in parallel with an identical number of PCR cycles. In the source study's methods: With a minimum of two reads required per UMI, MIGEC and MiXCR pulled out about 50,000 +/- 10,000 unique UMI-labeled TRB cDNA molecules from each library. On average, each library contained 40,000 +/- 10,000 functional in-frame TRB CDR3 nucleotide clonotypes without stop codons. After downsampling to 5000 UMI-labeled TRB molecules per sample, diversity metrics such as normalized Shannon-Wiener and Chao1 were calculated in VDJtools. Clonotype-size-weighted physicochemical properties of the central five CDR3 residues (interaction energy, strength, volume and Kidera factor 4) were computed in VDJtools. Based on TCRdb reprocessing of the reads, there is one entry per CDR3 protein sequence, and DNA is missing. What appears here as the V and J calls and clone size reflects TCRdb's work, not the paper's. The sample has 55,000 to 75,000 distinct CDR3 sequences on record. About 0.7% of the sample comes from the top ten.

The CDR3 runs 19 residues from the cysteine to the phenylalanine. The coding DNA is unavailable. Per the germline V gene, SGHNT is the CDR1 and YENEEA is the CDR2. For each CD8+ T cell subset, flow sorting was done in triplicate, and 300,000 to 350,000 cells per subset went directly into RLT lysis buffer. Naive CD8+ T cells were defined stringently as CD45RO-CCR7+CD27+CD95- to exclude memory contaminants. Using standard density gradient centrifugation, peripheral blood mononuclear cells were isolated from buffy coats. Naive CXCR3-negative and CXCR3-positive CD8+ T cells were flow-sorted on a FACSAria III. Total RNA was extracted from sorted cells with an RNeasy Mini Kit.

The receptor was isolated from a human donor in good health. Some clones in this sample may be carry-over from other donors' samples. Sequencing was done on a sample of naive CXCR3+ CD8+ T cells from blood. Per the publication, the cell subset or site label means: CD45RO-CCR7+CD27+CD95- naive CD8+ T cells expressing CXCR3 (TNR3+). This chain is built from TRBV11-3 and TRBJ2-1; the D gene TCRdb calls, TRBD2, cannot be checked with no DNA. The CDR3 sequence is CASSPKGPLAGGPYNEQFF.